The 4 T cell receptor beta chains below come from one sample, sequenced in a study of T cells after posttransplantation cyclophosphamide. The method was immunoSEQ multiplex PCR; TCRdb's version includes in-frame clones alone and lacks a portion of them. This sample has roughly 4,600 clones, with around 72% found just once. Cyclophosphamide on days +3 and +4 followed busulfan-fludarabine conditioning and a marrow graft. This specimen consisted of PBMCs, obtained 362 days after allogeneic stem cell transplant with posttransplant cyclophosphamide. These receptors all stem from a male patient between 55 and 70 years old who received an allogeneic stem cell transplant from an unrelated donor, was CMV-positive, and had acute GVHD only. T cells may partly derive from the graft donor.

The chain is built from TRBV19 and TRBJ2-5; tentatively, D is TRBD1 (6 bases). V shed 5 bases and J shed 2 bases, with 6 bases lying between them. The CDR3 covers 12 residues. Germline V CDR1 and CDR2: LNHDA, SQIVND (reference sequence). CDR3 in DNA: TGTGCCAGTAGTGACAGGCAAGAGACCCAGTACTTC. This codes for CASSDRQETQYF.

This clone showed up just a few times. The chain carries TRBV6-1 and TRBJ1-2, with 7 nucleotides matching TRBD1. In germline, CDR1 is MNHNS, CDR2 SASEGT. This CDR3 comprises 16 residues. Trimming cost V 3 bases and J 2 bases; bases outside gene matches: 9. The CDR3 loop reads CASSERYEQGNYGYTF. CDR3 bases: TGTGCCAGCAGTGAGCGGTACGAACAGGGGAACTATGGCTACACCTTC.

The chain employs TRBV9 and TRBJ2-7; D remains unclear. CDR3 length: 14 amino acids. With 3 bases removed from V and 1 base from J, the gap between germline ends came to 11 bases. Germline V gives CDR1 SGDLS, CDR2 YYNGEE. The CDR3 bases are TGTGCCAGCAGCGCAAGAAGAGATTCCTACGAGCAGTACTTC. Its translation: CASSARRDSYEQYF.

The chain combines TRBV5-1 with TRBJ2-1; 11 bases line up with TRBD2. CDR3 length equals 15 residues. CDR1 and CDR2 (germline): SGHRS, YFSETQ. Losses at the gene ends were 4 bases for V and 8 bases for J; bases not matched to a gene: 8. The CDR3 DNA sequence: TGCGCCAGCAGCCCTGGGACTAGCGGAGCGGATGAGCAGTTCTTC. Its protein is CASSPGTSGADEQFF.